This T cell receptor beta chain derives from a study of prognosis after radiotherapy for stage I lung cancer. Study observations and caveats: In patients who developed distant metastases, Shannon entropy measured after stereotactic body radiation therapy was lower, and baseline Shannon entropy was not associated with metastases.

Researchers used two-round multiplex PCR to amplify TCR beta CDR3 starting from genomic DNA. The authors ran first-round PCR with primers specific to each TRBV and TRBJ gene. TCRdb re-called the multiplex PCR reads with MiXCR, one entry per CDR3 protein. The sample holds fewer than 50,000 distinct CDR3 sequences, 24% seen once. The sample holds many counts of this clonotype. Its target is not known. Trimming took 11 bases from V and 5 from J, leaving 12 bases between them. There are 11 residues in the CDR3. CDR1 and CDR2 (germline): SNHLY, FYNNEI. Sequenced here: PBMCs, sampled before or after stereotactic body radiation therapy (not recorded which). This sequence was found in a donor aged 50 or older with non-small cell lung cancer. The V call is TRBV2, the J call TRBJ2-5, with D perhaps given as TRBD1 or TRBD2 (5 bases each). The CDR3 DNA follows: TGTGCCTCCGAGAGGGGCGAGACCCAGTACTTC. Protein sequence: CASERGETQYF. Full variable domain (outside the CDR3, taken from reference TRBV2 and TRBJ2-5): EPEVTQTPSHQVTQMGQEVILRCVPISNHLYFYWYRQILGQKVEFLVSFYNNEISEKSEIFDDQFSVERPDGSNFTLKIRSTKLEDSAMYFCASERGETQYFGPGTRLLVL.